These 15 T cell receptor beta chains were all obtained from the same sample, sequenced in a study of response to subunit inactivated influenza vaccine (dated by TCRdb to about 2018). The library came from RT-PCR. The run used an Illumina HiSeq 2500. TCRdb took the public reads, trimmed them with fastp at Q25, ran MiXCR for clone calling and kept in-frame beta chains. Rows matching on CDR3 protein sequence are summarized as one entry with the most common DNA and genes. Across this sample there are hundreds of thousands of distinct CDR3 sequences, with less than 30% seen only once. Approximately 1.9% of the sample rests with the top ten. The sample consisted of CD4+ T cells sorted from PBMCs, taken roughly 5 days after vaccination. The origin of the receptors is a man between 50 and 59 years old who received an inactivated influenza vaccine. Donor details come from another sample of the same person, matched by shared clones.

The CDR3 region has the DNA TGCAGTGCTCGAAGCGGGAGTACTAACGAGCAGTACTTC. It encodes CSARSGSTNEQYF. The rearrangement uses TRBV20-1 and TRBJ2-7, with TRBD2 identical over 8 bases. This CDR3 region has 13 residues. Germline V gene sequence: CDR1 DFQATT, CDR2 SNEGSKA (reference sequence). Trimming at V came to 5 bases and at J to 5 bases, leaving 8 bases not matched to a gene.

CDR3: CASSEDTYSYEQYF. CDR3 coding DNA: TGTGCCAGCAGTGAGGACACCTACTCCTACGAGCAGTACTTC. V usage is TRBV12-3 or TRBV12-4 and J usage is TRBJ2-7; a possible D gene is TRBD1 (5 bases). Trimming cost V 5 bases and J 0 bases, with 11 bases left between them. This CDR3 is built from 14 residues.

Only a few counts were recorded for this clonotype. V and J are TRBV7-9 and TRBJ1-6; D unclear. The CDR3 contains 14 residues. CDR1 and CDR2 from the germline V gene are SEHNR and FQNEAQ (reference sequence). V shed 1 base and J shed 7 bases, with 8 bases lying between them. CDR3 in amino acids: CASSLDSSNSPLHF. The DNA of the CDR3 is TGTGCCAGCAGCTTAGACTCGTCCAATTCACCCCTCCACTTT.

The CDR3 nucleotides read TGTGCCAGCAGCTATACCCGCCTTAATGAAAAACTGTTTTTT. Translating gives CASSYTRLNEKLFF. The chain recombines TRBV7-9 with TRBJ1-4; D is ambiguous. The CDR3 consists of 14 residues. V was pared by 4 bases and J by 4 bases, with 10 bases between. The germline V gene has CDR1 SEHNR and CDR2 FQNEAQ (reference sequence).

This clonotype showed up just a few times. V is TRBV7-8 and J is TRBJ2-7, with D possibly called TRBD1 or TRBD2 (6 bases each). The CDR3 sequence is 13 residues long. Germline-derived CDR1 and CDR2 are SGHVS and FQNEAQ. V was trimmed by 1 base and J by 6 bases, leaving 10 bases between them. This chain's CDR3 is CASSLEGGPEQYF. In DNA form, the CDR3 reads TGTGCCAGCAGCTTAGAAGGGGGGCCCGAGCAGTACTTC.

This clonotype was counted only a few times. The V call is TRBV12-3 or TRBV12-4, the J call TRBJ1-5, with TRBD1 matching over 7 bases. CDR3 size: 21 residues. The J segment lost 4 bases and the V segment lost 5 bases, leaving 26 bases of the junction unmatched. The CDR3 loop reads CASSLTPRGLIRQGPNQPQHF. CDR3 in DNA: TGTGCCAGCAGTCTAACCCCCCGAGGTTTAATTCGACAGGGTCCTAATCAGCCCCAGCATTTT.

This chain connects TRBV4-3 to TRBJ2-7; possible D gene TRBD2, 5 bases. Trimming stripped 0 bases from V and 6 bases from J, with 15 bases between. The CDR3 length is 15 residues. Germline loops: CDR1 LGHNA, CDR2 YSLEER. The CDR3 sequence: CASSQDLLGSFEQYF. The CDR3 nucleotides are TGCGCCAGCAGCCAAGATTTGCTAGGGAGTTTCGAGCAGTACTTC.

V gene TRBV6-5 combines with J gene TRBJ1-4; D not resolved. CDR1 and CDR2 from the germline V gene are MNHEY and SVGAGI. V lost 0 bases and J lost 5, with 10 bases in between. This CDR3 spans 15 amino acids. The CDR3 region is CASSYSGSLNEKLFF. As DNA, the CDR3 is TGTGCCAGCAGTTACTCGGGCAGTTTGAATGAAAAACTGTTTTTT.

Here the CDR3 DNA reads TGTGCCAGCAGTTTAGCGGGGCAGGCCCCAGGCGGCTACACCTTC. It yields the protein CASSLAGQAPGGYTF. The chain has TRBV12-3 or TRBV12-4 and TRBJ1-2; tentatively, D is TRBD1 (5 bases). This CDR3 comprises 15 residues. Trimming took off 0 bases at V and 8 bases at J, with 16 bases between the two ends.

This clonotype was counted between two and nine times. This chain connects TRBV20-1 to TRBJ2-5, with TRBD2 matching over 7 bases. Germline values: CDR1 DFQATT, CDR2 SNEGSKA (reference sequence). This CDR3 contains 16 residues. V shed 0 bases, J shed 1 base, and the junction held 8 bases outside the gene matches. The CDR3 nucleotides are TGCAGTGCTAGAGACTACTTGCGGGGGATCCAAGAGACCCAGTACTTC. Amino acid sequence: CSARDYLRGIQETQYF.

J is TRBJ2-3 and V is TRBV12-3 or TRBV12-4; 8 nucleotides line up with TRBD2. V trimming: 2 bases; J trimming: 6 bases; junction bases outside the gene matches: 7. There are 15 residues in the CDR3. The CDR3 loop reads CASSLMPSGWDTQYF. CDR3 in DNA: TGTGCCAGCAGTTTAATGCCTAGCGGGTGGGATACGCAGTATTTT.

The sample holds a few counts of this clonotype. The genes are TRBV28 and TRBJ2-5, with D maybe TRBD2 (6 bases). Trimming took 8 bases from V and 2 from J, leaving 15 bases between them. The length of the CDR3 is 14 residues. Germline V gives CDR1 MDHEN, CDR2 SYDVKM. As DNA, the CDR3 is TGTGCCAGCGCCTTACTGGCGGGACAAGAGACCCAGTACTTC. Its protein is CASALLAGQETQYF.

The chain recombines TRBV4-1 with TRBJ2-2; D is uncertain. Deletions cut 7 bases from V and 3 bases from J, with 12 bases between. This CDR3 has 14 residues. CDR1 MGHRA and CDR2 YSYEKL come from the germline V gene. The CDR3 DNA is TGCGCCAGCATGCCTACTTCTTACACCGGGGAGCTGTTTTTT. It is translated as CASMPTSYTGELFF.

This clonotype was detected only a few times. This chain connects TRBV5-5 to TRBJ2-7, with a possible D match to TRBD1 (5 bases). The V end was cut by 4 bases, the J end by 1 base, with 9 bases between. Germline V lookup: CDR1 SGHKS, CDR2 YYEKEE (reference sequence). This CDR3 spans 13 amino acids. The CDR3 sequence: CASSARQSYEQYF. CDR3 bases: TGTGCCAGCAGCGCCCGACAGTCCTACGAGCAGTACTTC.

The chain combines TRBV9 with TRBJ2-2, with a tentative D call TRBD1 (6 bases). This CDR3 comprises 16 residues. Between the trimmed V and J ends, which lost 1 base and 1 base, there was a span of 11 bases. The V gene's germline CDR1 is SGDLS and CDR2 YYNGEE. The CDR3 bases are TGTGCCAGCAGCGTATTTGTAGGGGGGAACACCGGGGAGCTGTTTTTT. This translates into CASSVFVGGNTGELFF.